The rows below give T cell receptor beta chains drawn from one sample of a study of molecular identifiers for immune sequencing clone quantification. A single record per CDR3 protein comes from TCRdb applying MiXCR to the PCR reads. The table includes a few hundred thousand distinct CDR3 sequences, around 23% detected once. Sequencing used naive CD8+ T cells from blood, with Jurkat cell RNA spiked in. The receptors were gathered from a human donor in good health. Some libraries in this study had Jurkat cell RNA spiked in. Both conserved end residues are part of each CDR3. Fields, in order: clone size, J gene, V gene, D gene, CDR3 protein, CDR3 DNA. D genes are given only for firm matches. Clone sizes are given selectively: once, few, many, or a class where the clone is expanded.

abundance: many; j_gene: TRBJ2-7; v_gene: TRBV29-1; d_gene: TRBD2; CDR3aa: CSVDSGRLEQYF; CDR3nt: TGCAGCGTCGATAGCGGGAGACTCGAGCAGTACTTC
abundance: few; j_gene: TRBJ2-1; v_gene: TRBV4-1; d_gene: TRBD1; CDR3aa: CASSQRTGGISNEQFF; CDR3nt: TGCGCCAGCAGCCAGCGAACAGGGGGAATCAGCAATGAGCAGTTCTTC
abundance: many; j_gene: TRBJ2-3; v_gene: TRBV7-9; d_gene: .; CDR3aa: CASTSGMWGTDTQYF; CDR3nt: TGTGCCAGCACCTCCGGCATGTGGGGCACAGATACGCAGTATTTT
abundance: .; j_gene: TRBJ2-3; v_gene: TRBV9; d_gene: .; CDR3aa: CASSGMGHPTDTQYF; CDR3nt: TGTGCCAGCAGCGGAATGGGGCATCCCACAGATACGCAGTATTTT
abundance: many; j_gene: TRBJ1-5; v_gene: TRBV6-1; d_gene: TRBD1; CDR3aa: CASGQGRGQPQHF; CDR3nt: TGTGCCAGCGGACAGGGGAGAGGCCAGCCCCAGCATTTT
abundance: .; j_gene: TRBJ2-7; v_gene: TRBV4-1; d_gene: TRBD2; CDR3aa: CASRQLTSGEGEQYF; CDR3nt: TGCGCCAGCCGCCAACTAACTAGCGGGGAGGGTGAGCAGTACTTC
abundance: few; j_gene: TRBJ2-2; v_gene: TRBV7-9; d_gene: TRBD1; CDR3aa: CASSSPGTGNTGELFF; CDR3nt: TGTGCCAGCAGCTCTCCCGGGACAGGGAACACCGGGGAGCTGTTTTTT
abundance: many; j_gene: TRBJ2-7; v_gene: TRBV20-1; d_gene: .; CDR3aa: CSARSRDSYEQYF; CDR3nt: TGCAGTGCTAGGAGCAGGGACTCCTACGAGCAGTACTTC
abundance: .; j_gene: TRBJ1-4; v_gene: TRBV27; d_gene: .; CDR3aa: CASSPWTVATNEKLFF; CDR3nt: TGTGCCAGCAGTCCGTGGACTGTTGCAACTAATGAAAAACTGTTTTTT
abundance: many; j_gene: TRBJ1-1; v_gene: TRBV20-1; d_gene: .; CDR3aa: CSARDWSGYTEAFF; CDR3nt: TGCAGTGCTAGAGATTGGTCGGGTTACACTGAAGCTTTCTTT
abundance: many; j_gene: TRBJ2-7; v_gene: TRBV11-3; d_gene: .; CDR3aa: CASSSGGGDYEQYF; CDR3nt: TGTGCCAGCAGCTCCGGAGGAGGTGATTACGAGCAGTACTTC
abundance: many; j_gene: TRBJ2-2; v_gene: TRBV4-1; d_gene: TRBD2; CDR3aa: CASSGLMAGTTNTGELFF; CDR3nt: TGCGCCAGCAGCGGGTTGATGGCGGGGACTACGAACACCGGGGAGCTGTTTTTT
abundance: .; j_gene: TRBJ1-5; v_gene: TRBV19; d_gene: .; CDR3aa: CASSGTGTRNRPQHF; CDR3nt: TGTGCCAGTAGTGGAACCGGGACAAGGAATCGGCCCCAGCATTTT
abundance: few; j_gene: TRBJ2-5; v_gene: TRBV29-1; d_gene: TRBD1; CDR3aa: CSVLPDRDQYF; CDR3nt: TGCAGCGTTCTTCCGGACAGGGACCAGTACTTC
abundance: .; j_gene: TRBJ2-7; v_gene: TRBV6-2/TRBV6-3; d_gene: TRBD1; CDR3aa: CASSYFPAADRGPSYEQYF; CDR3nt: TGTGCCAGCAGTTACTTCCCGGCCGCCGACAGGGGGCCTTCCTACGAGCAGTACTTC
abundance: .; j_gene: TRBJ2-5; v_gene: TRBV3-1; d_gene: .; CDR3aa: CASSSQDRSQETQYF; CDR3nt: TGTGCCAGCAGCTCACAGGACAGATCCCAAGAGACCCAGTACTTC
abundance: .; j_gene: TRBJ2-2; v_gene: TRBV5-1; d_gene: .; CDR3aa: CASSDDRSGELFF; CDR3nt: TGCGCCAGCAGCGACGACAGAAGCGGGGAGCTGTTTTTT
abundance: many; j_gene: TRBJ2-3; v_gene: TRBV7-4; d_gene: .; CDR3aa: CASSPERNPWTDTQYF; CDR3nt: TGTGCCAGCAGCCCCGAGCGCAATCCCTGGACAGATACGCAGTATTTT
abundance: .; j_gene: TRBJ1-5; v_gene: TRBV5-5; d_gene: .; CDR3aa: CASSLSGTIGNQPQHF; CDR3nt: TGTGCCAGCAGCTTGTCGGGGACAATCGGCAATCAGCCCCAGCATTTT
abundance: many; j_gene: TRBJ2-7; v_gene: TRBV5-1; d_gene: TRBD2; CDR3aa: CASSPGLAGDWPYEQYF; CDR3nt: TGCGCCAGCAGCCCCGGACTAGCGGGGGATTGGCCCTACGAGCAGTACTTC
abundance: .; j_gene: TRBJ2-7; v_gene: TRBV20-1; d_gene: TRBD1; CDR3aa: CSARERVPRTGFLYEQYF; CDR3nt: TGCAGTGCTAGAGAGAGAGTTCCGCGGACAGGGTTCCTGTACGAGCAGTACTTC
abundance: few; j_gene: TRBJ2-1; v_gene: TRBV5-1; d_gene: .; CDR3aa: CASSLVSGELKFF; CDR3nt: TGCGCCAGCAGCTTGGTTTCGGGGGAGTTGAAGTTCTTC
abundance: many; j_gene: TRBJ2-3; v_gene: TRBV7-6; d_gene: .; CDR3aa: CASSQSGFWRGPQYF; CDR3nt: TGTGCCAGCAGCCAATCTGGGTTTTGGCGGGGGCCGCAGTATTTT
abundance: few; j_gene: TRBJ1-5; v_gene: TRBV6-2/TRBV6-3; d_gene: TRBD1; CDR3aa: CASRAPGQGAPNSNQPQHF; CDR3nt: TGTGCCAGCAGAGCACCGGGACAGGGGGCGCCGAATAGCAATCAGCCCCAGCATTTT
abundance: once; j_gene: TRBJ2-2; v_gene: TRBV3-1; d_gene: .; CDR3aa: CASSQDPTIRWELFF; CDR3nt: TGTGCCAGCAGCCAAGATCCGACTATTAGATGGGAGCTGTTTTTT
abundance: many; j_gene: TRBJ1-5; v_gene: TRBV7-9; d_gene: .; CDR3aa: CASSLTGSQQPQHF; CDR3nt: TGTGCCAGCAGCTTAACGGGCTCTCAACAGCCCCAGCATTTT
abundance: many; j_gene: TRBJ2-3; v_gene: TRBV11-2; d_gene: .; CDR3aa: CASSAPVRTDTQYF; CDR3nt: TGTGCCAGCAGCGCCCCTGTGCGCACAGATACGCAGTATTTT
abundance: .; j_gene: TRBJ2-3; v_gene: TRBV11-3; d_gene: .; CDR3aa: CASSLKQGRTDTQYF; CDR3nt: TGTGCCAGCAGCTTAAAACAGGGGAGGACAGATACGCAGTATTTT
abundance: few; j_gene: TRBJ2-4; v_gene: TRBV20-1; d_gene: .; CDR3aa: CSASDRMIAKNIQYF; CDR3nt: TGCAGTGCTAGCGACAGAATGATAGCCAAAAACATTCAGTACTTC
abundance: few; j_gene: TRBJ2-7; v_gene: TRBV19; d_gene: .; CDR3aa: CASSIDLGSYEQYF; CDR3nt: TGTGCCAGTAGTATAGATCTCGGTTCCTACGAGCAGTACTTC
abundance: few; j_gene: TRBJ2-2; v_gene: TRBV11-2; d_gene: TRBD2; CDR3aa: CASSSTSGRAGELFF; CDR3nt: TGTGCCAGCAGCTCGACTAGCGGGAGGGCCGGGGAGCTGTTTTTT
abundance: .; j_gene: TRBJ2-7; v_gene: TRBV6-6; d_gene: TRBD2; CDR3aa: CASSYRGGGRNSYEQYF; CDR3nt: TGTGCCAGCAGTTACCGGGGGGGGGGCCGGAACTCCTACGAGCAGTACTTC
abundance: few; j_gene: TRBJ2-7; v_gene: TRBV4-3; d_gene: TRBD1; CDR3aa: CASSQERGPGYEQYF; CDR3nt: TGCGCCAGCAGCCAAGAGAGGGGGCCAGGCTACGAGCAGTACTTC
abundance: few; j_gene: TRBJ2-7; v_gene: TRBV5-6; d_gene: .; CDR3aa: CASSLGPDEQYF; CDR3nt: TGTGCCAGCAGCCTAGGACCCGACGAGCAGTACTTC
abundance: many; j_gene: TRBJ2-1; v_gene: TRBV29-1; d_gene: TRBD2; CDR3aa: CSVISGIKNEQFF; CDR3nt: TGCAGCGTTATTAGCGGGATTAAAAATGAGCAGTTCTTC
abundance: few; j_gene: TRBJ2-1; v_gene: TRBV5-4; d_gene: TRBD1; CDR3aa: CASSRRLQGSDYNEQFF; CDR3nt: TGTGCCAGCAGCCGGCGGTTACAGGGGTCAGACTACAATGAGCAGTTCTTC
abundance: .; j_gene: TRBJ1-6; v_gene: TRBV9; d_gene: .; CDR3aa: CASSVEGFASRLHF; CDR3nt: TGTGCCAGCAGCGTAGAGGGGTTTGCTTCACGCCTCCACTTT